This T cell receptor beta chain is drawn from a study of control samples from healthy donors and cancer patients. Trimming shortened V by 4 bases and J by 14 bases, and 18 bases separated the two germline ends. CDR1 LGHNA and CDR2 YSLEER come from the germline V gene. CDR3 length equals 14 residues. Libraries were prepared by immunoSEQ multiplex PCR; TCRdb keeps only in-frame clonotypes and omits some of them. The sample includes roughly 39,000 clones, approximately 90% of them seen just once. V and J are TRBV4-3 and TRBJ1-6, with D perhaps TRBD1 (5 bases). The sample was blood. The TCR originated in a woman in her forties or fifties in good health. CDR3: CASSRAGTSRALHF. CDR3 nucleotide sequence: TGCGCCAGCAGCCGGGCAGGGACCTCTCGGGCCCTCCACTTT.